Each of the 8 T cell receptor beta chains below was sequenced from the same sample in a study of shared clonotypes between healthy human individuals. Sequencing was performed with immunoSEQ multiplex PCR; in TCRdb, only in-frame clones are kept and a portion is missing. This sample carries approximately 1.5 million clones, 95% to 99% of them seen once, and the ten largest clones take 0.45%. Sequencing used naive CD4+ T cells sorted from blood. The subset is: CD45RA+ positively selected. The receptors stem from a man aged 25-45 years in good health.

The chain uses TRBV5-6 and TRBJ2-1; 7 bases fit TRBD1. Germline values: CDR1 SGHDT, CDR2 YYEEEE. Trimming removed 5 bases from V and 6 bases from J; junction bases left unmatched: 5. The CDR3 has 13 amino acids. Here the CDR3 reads CASRRTGVNEQFF. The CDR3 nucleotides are TGTGCCAGCAGACGTACAGGGGTCAATGAGCAGTTCTTC.

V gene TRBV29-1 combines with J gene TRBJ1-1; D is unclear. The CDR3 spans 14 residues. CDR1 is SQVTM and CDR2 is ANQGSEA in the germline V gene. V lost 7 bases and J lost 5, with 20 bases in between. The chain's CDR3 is CSGREVLIWTEAFF. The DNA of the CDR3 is TGCAGCGGGCGGGAGGTTCTAATTTGGACTGAAGCTTTCTTT.

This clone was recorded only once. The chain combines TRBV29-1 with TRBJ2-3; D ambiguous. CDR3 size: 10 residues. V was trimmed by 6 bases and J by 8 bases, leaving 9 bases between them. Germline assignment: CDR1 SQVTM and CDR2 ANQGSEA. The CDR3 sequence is CSVATPTQYF. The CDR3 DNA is TGCAGCGTGGCGACTCCTACGCAGTATTTT.

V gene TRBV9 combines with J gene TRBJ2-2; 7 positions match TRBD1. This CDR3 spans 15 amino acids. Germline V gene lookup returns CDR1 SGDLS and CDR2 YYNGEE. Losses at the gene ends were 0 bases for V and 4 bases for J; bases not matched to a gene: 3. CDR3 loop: CASSVVGGVTGELFF. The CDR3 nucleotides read TGTGCCAGCAGCGTAGTAGGGGGCGTCACCGGGGAGCTGTTTTTT. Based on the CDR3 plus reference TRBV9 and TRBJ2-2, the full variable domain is DSGVTQTPKHLITATGQRVTLRCSPRSGDLSVYWYQQSLDQGLQFLIQYYNGEERAKGNILERFSAQQFPDLHSELNLSSLELGDSALYFCASSVVGGVTGELFFGEGSRLTVL.

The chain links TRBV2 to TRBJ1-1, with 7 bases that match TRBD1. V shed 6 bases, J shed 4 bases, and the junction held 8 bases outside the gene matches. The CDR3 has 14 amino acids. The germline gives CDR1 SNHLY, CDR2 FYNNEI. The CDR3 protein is CASRGDGQATEAFF. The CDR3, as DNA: TGTGCCAGCAGGGGGGACGGACAGGCCACTGAAGCTTTCTTT.

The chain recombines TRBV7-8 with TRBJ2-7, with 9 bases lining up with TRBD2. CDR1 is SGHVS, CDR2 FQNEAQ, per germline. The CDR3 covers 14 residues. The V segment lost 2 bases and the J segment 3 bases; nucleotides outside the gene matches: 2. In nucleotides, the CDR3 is TGTGCCAGCAGCTTAAAACTAGCGGGCTACGAGCAGTACTTC. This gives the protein CASSLKLAGYEQYF.

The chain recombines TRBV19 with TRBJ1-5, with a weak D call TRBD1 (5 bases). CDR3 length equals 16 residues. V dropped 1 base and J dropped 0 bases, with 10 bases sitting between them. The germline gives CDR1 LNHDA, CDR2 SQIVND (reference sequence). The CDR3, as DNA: TGTGCCAGTAGTATAGGACAGCCTTATAGCAATCAGCCCCAGCATTTT. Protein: CASSIGQPYSNQPQHF.

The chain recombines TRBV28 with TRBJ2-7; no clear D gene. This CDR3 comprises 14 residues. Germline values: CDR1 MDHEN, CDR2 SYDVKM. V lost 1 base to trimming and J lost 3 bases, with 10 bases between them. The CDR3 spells CASSLSQVFYEQYF. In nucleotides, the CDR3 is TGTGCCAGCAGTTTATCGCAGGTCTTCTACGAGCAGTACTTC.